The 9 T cell receptor beta chains listed next were all sequenced from one sample in a study (dated by TCRdb to between 2015 and 2016). The library was prepared using 5' RACE. This sample was sequenced with an Illumina MiSeq. TCRdb's own reprocessing of the public reads used fastp at Q25 and MiXCR and kept productive beta chains. CDR3 protein sequences are deduplicated, and each keeps its most common genes and DNA. This sample holds more than 10,000 distinct CDR3 sequences; under 25% were observed only once. Around 3.3% of the sample comes from the top ten. The sample was naive CD4+ T cells sorted from blood. The cell subset or site label, as the study defines it: naive CD4+ T cells, CD4+CD45RA+CD25-. The receptors were sampled from a female donor with breast cancer.

CDR3 amino acids: CSVLRLTDTQYF. CDR3 DNA: TGCAGTGTTCTAAGGCTCACAGATACGCAGTATTTT. V usage is TRBV20-1 and J usage is TRBJ2-3, with D unclear. V was clipped by 7 bases and J by 2 bases, with 10 bases between them. Germline CDR1 reads DFQATT; CDR2 reads SNEGSKA (reference sequence). The CDR3 extends over 12 amino acids.

This clonotype is labeled as medium-sized. The chain carries TRBV5-1 and TRBJ2-7, with D possibly called TRBD1 or TRBD2 (5 bases each). Trimming shortened V by 3 bases and J by 7 bases, and 17 bases separated the two germline ends. The CDR3 runs to 14 residues. Germline V lookup: CDR1 SGHRS, CDR2 YFSETQ. The CDR3 DNA follows: TGCGCCAGCAGCTCAGATCCGGGGCTTCGGGAGCAGTACTTC. Translation gives CASSSDPGLREQYF.

The V call is TRBV7-2, the J call TRBJ2-1; TRBD1 or TRBD2 may be the D gene (5 bases each). V lost 5 bases to trimming and J lost 10 bases, with 12 bases between them. The germline V gene has CDR1 SGHTA and CDR2 FQGNSA. The CDR3 loop spans 12 amino acids. CDR3 nucleotide sequence: TGTGCCAGCAGCCGATTCGGGACCGAGCAGTTCTTC. Protein: CASSRFGTEQFF.

This clonotype rates as medium-sized. The rearrangement joins TRBV7-7 to TRBJ2-5, with 9 bases identical to TRBD1. Trimming at V came to 5 bases and at J to 2 bases, leaving 3 bases not matched to a gene. Germline loops: CDR1 SSHAT, CDR2 FNYEAQ (reference sequence). CDR3 size: 14 residues. Written as DNA, the CDR3 is TGTGCCAGCAGCCCTGGGACAGGGCAAGAGACCCAGTACTTC. Its protein is CASSPGTGQETQYF.

This chain uses TRBV12-3 or TRBV12-4 with TRBJ2-1; 11 bases are shared with TRBD1. The CDR3 is 19 amino acids. Trimming removed 5 bases from V and 7 bases from J; junction bases left unmatched: 19. CDR3 sequence reads: CASSPLRTMGQGDRNEQFF. For the CDR3, the DNA is TGTGCCAGCAGTCCCCTACGTACAATGGGACAGGGGGACCGAAATGAGCAGTTCTTC.

In this sample, this clonotype turned up many times. V usage is TRBV5-1 and J usage is TRBJ2-3; TRBD1 matches 8 bases. Germline values: CDR1 SGHRS, CDR2 YFSETQ. The ends lost 1 base at V and 0 bases at J; junction bases unmatched: 7. The CDR3 covers 17 residues. The CDR3 loop is CASSLLLTGASTDTQYF. Here the CDR3 DNA reads TGCGCCAGCAGCTTGCTCCTGACAGGGGCTAGCACAGATACGCAGTATTTT.

The genes are TRBV12-3 or TRBV12-4 and TRBJ1-2; D is unresolved. V lost 3 bases, J lost 2 bases, and 7 bases lay in between. The CDR3 is 13 amino acids. This CDR3 reads CASSFSVNYGYTF. The CDR3, as DNA: TGTGCCAGCAGTTTCTCGGTAAACTATGGCTACACCTTC.

There are many counts of this clonotype. V gene TRBV5-4 combines with J gene TRBJ1-1, with a weak D call TRBD1 (5 bases). Germline CDR1 and CDR2: SGHNT and YYREEE (reference sequence). The CDR3 contains 14 residues. Trimming pared 1 base from V and 1 base from J, leaving 8 bases between. The CDR3 is CASSLRGQNTEAFF. CDR3 in DNA: TGTGCCAGCAGCTTGCGTGGACAGAACACTGAAGCTTTCTTT.

This sequence joins TRBV19 and TRBJ1-1; the match to TRBD1 covers 11 bases. The CDR3 totals 19 residues. Germline V gene data show CDR1 as LNHDA and CDR2 as SQIVND (reference sequence). The J segment lost 0 bases and the V segment lost 1 base, leaving 10 bases of the junction unmatched. CDR3 sequence: CASSIVGQGARSMNTEAFF. The CDR3 coding sequence is TGTGCCAGTAGTATAGTCGGACAGGGGGCAAGGTCAATGAACACTGAAGCTTTCTTT.